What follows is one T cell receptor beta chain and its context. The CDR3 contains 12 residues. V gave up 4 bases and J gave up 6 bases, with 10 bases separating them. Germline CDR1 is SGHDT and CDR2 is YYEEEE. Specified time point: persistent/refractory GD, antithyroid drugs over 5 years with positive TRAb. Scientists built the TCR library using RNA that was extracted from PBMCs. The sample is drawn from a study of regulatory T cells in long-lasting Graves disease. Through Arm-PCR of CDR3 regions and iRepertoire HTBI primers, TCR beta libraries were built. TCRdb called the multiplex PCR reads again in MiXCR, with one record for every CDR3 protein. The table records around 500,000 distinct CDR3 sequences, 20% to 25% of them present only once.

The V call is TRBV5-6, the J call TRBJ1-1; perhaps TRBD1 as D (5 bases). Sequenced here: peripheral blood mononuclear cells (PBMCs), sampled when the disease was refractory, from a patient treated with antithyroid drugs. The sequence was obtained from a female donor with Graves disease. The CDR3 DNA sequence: TGTGCCAGCAGCACAGGCTTTGCTGAAGCTTTCTTT. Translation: CASSTGFAEAFF.